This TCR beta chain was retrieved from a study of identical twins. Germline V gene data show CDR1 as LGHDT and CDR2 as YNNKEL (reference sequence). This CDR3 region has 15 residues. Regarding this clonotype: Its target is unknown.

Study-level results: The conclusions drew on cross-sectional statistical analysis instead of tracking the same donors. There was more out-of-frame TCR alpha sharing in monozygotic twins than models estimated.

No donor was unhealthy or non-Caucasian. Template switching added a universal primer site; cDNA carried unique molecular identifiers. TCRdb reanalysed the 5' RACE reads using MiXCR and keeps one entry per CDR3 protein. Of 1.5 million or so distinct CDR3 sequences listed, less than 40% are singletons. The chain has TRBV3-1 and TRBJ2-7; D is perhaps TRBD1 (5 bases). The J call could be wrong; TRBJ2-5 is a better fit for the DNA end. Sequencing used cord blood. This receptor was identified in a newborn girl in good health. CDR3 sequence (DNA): TGTGCCAGCAGCCAAGATCACATGGGGCGAGAGACCCAGTACTTC. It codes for CASSQDHMGRETQYF.